This T cell receptor (beta chain) comes out of a study of blood T cell repertoires in COVID-19. For the study at large: There were acute and convalescent COVID-19 samples, and they came from the United States, Italy and Spain. The cDNA or gDNA used as material had been derived from T cells, B-cell-depleted T cells, or PBMCs.

Authors' analysis steps: Estimates of nucleated cell counts were drawn from the amplification of reference gene primers. Clones were sequenced by immunoSEQ multiplex PCR, and TCRdb holds only the in-frame ones, with some missing. From that table come the V and J calls and clone size; the DNA was used to work out D and trimming. The profile shows over 200,000 clones, roughly 80% of them singletons. Specimen: peripheral blood. The source of this sequence is a human donor in a cohort sampled during active COVID-19.

The CDR3 DNA sequence: TGTGCCAGCAGTGGGGCCGGGGGGGATGGCATTCAGTACTTC. This translates into CASSGAGGDGIQYF. The chain has TRBV2 and TRBJ2-4, with 8 bases matching TRBD2. CDR1 and CDR2 (germline): SNHLY, FYNNEI. This CDR3 region has 14 residues. Trimming took 4 bases from V and 9 from J; bases not matched to a gene: 8.